One sample yielded the 19 T cell receptor beta chains listed below, sequenced in a study of blood T cell repertoires in COVID-19. Clones were read by immunoSEQ multiplex PCR, and TCRdb kept only the in-frame ones, dropping some. Found here are 250,000 to 350,000 clones, around 87% of them singletons; the top ten hold roughly 2.2%. Material for sequencing was peripheral blood. These receptors all come from a woman aged 45-65 years who had recovered from COVID-19.

This chain joins TRBV5-4 and TRBJ2-5; perhaps TRBD2 as D (5 bases). Per germline, CDR1 SGHNT and CDR2 YYREEE (reference sequence). V was trimmed by 3 bases and J by 5 bases, leaving 14 bases between them. The CDR3 contains 14 residues. The DNA of the CDR3 is TGTGCCAGCAGCTCTCAAAAGGTAGCGGAGACCCAGTACTTC. Its protein product is CASSSQKVAETQYF.

The chain couples TRBV9 to TRBJ1-4; 9 bases fit TRBD1. From germline, CDR1 is SGDLS and CDR2 YYNGEE. The CDR3 extends over 15 amino acids. V gave up 4 bases and J gave up 8 bases; unmatched junction bases: 9. The CDR3 DNA follows: TGTGCCAGCAGCTCACAGGGGGCGTTTGAAGAAAAACTGTTTTTT. Its protein is CASSSQGAFEEKLFF.

The CDR3 region is CSVKRLGGIHEQFF. The CDR3, as DNA: TGCAGCGTTAAGAGATTGGGCGGGATCCATGAGCAGTTCTTC. The V call is TRBV29-1, the J call TRBJ2-1; weak D call: TRBD2 (6 bases). With 5 bases removed from V and 8 bases from J, the gap between germline ends came to 19 bases. The CDR3 covers 14 residues. In germline, CDR1 is SQVTM, CDR2 ANQGSEA.

CDR3 nucleotides: TGTGCCAGCAGCACAAGTCCTGGAAACACCATATATTTT. Residues: CASSTSPGNTIYF. V and J are TRBV5-4 and TRBJ1-3; D not resolved. This CDR3 is 13 amino acids long. V dropped 4 bases and J dropped 2 bases, with 7 bases sitting between them. CDR1 is SGHNT, CDR2 YYREEE, per germline (reference sequence).

The chain has TRBV5-1 and TRBJ1-2; D may be TRBD1 (6 bases). V lost 0 bases to trimming and J lost 6 bases, with 9 bases between them. CDR1 SGHRS and CDR2 YFSETQ come from the germline V gene. This CDR3 is 13 amino acids long. CDR3 coding DNA: TGCGCCAGCAGCTTGGGGACAGTTAATGGCTACACCTTC. Encoded protein: CASSLGTVNGYTF.

This sequence joins TRBV5-1 and TRBJ1-5; D may be TRBD1 (5 bases). CDR3 size: 14 residues. V lost 1 base to trimming and J lost 4 bases, with 9 bases between them. The germline V gene encodes CDR1 SGHRS and CDR2 YFSETQ. The CDR3 DNA follows: TGCGCCAGCAGCTTGACAGGCGCAAATCAGCCCCAGCATTTT. As protein: CASSLTGANQPQHF.

This chain joins TRBV15 and TRBJ1-5; D gene unclear. The germline V and J ends were trimmed by 1 base and 4 bases, with 5 bases remaining between them. This CDR3 spans 13 amino acids. The germline V gene encodes CDR1 LNHNV and CDR2 YYDKDF (reference sequence). CDR3 in DNA: TGTGCCACCAGCAGAGGCGGGAATCAGCCCCAGCATTTT. This encodes CATSRGGNQPQHF.

This clone was detected a few times. J is TRBJ1-2 and V is TRBV5-4; D uncertain. The germline V gene encodes CDR1 SGHNT and CDR2 YYREEE (reference sequence). V was shortened by 5 bases and J by 3 bases, with 11 bases between the two germline ends. The CDR3 extends over 13 amino acids. CDR3 sequence reads: CASSKSNDYGYTF. The CDR3 nucleotides read TGTGCCAGCAGTAAAAGCAACGACTATGGCTACACCTTC.

The chain is built from TRBV19 and TRBJ1-1; 9 nucleotides agree with TRBD1. Germline CDR1 is LNHDA and CDR2 is SQIVND (reference sequence). V shed 6 bases, J shed 6 bases, and the junction held 5 bases outside the gene matches. The CDR3 length is 13 residues. CDR3 region: CASRRQGGSEAFF. The CDR3 coding sequence is TGTGCCAGTAGAAGACAGGGGGGCTCTGAAGCTTTCTTT. The full variable domain, its missing parts supplied by reference TRBV19 and TRBJ1-1, is DGGITQSPKYLFRKEGQNVTLSCEQNLNHDAMYWYRQDPGQGLRLIYYSQIVNDFQKGDIAEGYSVSREKKESFPLTVTSAQKNPTAFYLCASRRQGGSEAFFGQGTRLTVV.

The chain is built from TRBV6-5 and TRBJ2-2; 11 bases align to TRBD2. The ends lost 10 bases at V and 6 bases at J; junction bases unmatched: 4. Germline V gene data show CDR1 as MNHEY and CDR2 as SVGAGI. This CDR3 is 13 amino acids long. DNA for the CDR3: TGTGCCACTTTAGCGGGGGGGGCCGGGGAGCTGTTTTTT. This codes for CATLAGGAGELFF.

The chain has TRBV19 and TRBJ1-2; D not certain. The germline V gene encodes CDR1 LNHDA and CDR2 SQIVND (reference sequence). The V end was cut by 3 bases, the J end by 3 bases, with 8 bases between. The CDR3 totals 13 residues. The CDR3 spells CASSIRFDYGYTF. The CDR3 bases are TGTGCCAGTAGTATTCGGTTCGACTATGGCTACACCTTC.

Remarks on this clone: This CDR3 is also generated by other DNA sequences in the sample. J is TRBJ2-2 and V is TRBV18; 7 nucleotides line up with TRBD1. Trimming at V came to 3 bases and at J to 2 bases, leaving 3 bases not matched to a gene. The CDR3 consists of 15 residues. Germline CDR1 and CDR2: KGHSH and LQKENI. CDR3 sequence: CASSPNRGNTGELFF. CDR3 nucleotide sequence: TGTGCCAGCTCACCTAACAGGGGAAACACCGGGGAGCTGTTTTTT.

V is TRBV7-2 and J is TRBJ1-2, with D possibly matching TRBD1 (6 bases). Deletions cut 6 bases from V and 4 bases from J, with 15 bases between. CDR1 is SGHTA, CDR2 FQGNSA, per germline. The CDR3 consists of 14 residues. The CDR3 protein is CASSSRGGSYGYTF. DNA for the CDR3: TGTGCCAGCAGTTCCAGAGGGGGTAGCTATGGCTACACCTTC. Complete variable domain (other parts from reference TRBV7-2 and TRBJ1-2): GAGVSQSPSNKVTEKGKDVELRCDPISGHTALYWYRQSLGQGLEFLIYFQGNSAPDKSGLPSDRFSAERTGGSVSTLTIQRTQQEDSAVYLCASSSRGGSYGYTFGSGTRLTVV.

The V gene is TRBV6-5, the J gene TRBJ1-2; weak D call: TRBD1 (5 bases). The V end was cut by 6 bases, the J end by 5 bases, with 10 bases between. Germline values: CDR1 MNHEY, CDR2 SVGAGI. This CDR3 region has 12 residues. This CDR3 reads CASRQRGYGYTF. CDR3 DNA: TGTGCCAGCAGACAAAGGGGTTATGGCTACACCTTC.

This rearrangement joins TRBV6-4 to TRBJ1-6; weak D call: TRBD1 (5 bases). CDR1 and CDR2 from the germline V gene are MRHNA and SNTAGT. The CDR3 loop spans 14 amino acids. V lost 5 bases and J lost 12, with 17 bases in between. CDR3 DNA sequence: TGTGCCAGCAGTCTACAGGTTACAGTTGGACCCCTCCACTTT. It is translated as CASSLQVTVGPLHF.

The V call is TRBV19, the J call TRBJ1-2; no clear D. V gave up 4 bases and J gave up 2 bases, with 8 bases separating them. CDR3 length: 13 residues. Germline V gene lookup returns CDR1 LNHDA and CDR2 SQIVND (reference sequence). CDR3 sequence (DNA): TGTGCCAGTAGTAACGGGTGGAACTATGGCTACACCTTC. Translation: CASSNGWNYGYTF.

V and J are TRBV7-8 and TRBJ2-3, with D uncertain. V lost 1 base and J 2 bases, leaving 7 bases between the germline ends. The germline V gene has CDR1 SGHVS and CDR2 FQNEAQ. CDR3 length: 14 residues. Written as DNA, the CDR3 is TGTGCCAGCAGCTTAGGCCCACTCACAGATACGCAGTATTTT. It translates to CASSLGPLTDTQYF.

This chain connects TRBV30 to TRBJ2-7; no clear D. The germline CDR1 and CDR2 sequences are GTSNPN and SVGIG (reference sequence). CDR3 size: 13 residues. The V end lost 5 bases, the J end lost 2 bases, and 13 bases lay between the germline ends. CDR3 bases: TGTGCCTGGGACGGCGACACTGCCTACGAGCAGTACTTC. This sequence encodes CAWDGDTAYEQYF. Using reference TRBV30 and TRBJ2-7 for the parts outside the CDR3, the full variable domain is SQTIHQWPATLVQPVGSPLSLECTVEGTSNPNLYWYRQAAGRGLQLLFYSVGIGQISSEVPQNLSASRPQDRQFILSSKKLLLSDSGFYLCAWDGDTAYEQYFGPGTRLTVT.

The chain joins TRBV4-1 to TRBJ1-1; perhaps TRBD1 as D (5 bases). The CDR3 spans 18 residues. Germline lookup yields CDR1 MGHRA and CDR2 YSYEKL. Trimming shortened V by 1 base and J by 0 bases, and 18 bases separated the two germline ends. The CDR3 region has the DNA TGCGCCAGCAGCCAAGCCGGGGGAGATAGCCGAATGAACACTGAAGCTTTCTTT. Its translation: CASSQAGGDSRMNTEAFF.